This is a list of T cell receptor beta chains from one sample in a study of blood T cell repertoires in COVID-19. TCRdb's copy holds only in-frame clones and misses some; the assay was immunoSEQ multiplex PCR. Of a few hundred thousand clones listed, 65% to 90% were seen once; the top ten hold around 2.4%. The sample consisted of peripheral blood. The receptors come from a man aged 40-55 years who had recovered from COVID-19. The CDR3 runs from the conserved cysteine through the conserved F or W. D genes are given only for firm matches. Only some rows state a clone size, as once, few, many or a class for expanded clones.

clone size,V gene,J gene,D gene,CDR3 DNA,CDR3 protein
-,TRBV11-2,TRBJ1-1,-,TGTGCCAGCAGCACAGGACCGAACACTGAAGCTTTCTTT,CASSTGPNTEAFF
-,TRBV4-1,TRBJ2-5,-,TGCGCCAGCAGCTCTCGGACAGCCCAAGAGACCCAGTACTTC,CASSSRTAQETQYF
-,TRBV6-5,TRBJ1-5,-,TGTGCCAGCAGCCGACAGGTAAATCAGCCCCAGCATTTT,CASSRQVNQPQHF
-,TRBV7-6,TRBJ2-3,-,TGTGCCAGCAGCTTGAACCTCGGGGTGGCGGGTCAACCAGATACGCAGTATTTT,CASSLNLGVAGQPDTQYF
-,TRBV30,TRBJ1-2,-,TGTGCCTGGGGATGGCAGGGGCCCTATGGCTACACCTTC,CAWGWQGPYGYTF
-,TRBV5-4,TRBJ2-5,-,TGTGCCAGCAGTTTGACAGGCCTCCAAGAGACCCAGTACTTC,CASSLTGLQETQYF
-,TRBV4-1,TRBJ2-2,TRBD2,TGCGCCAGCAGCCAAGGGAGGCTAGCGGAACTGGAGCTGTTTTTT,CASSQGRLAELELFF
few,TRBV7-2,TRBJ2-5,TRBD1,TGTGCCAGCAGCTCACGGGGGACAGGGGCGGGAGAGACCCAGTACTTC,CASSSRGTGAGETQYF
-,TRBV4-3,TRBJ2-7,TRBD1,TGCGCCAGCAGCCAAGATAGAGGGGGCGGCTACGAGCAGTACTTC,CASSQDRGGGYEQYF
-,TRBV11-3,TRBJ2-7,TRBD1,TGTGCCAGCAGCCCCCGGACAGGGTGGTACGAGCAGTACTTC,CASSPRTGWYEQYF
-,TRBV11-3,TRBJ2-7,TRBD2,TGTGCCAGCAGCTTAGTAGCGGGGGCTTCCTACGAGCAGTACTTC,CASSLVAGASYEQYF
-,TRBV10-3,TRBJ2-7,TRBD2,TGTGCCATCAGTGATCTAGCAAGCGGGACCTACGAGCAGTACTTC,CAISDLASGTYEQYF
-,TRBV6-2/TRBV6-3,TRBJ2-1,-,TGTGCCAGCAGTTACGGGGGGGCCGCGAATGAGCAGTTCTTC,CASSYGGAANEQFF
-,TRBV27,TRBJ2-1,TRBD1,TGTGCCAGCAGTTTTCAGGGGGTACATCACAATGAGCAGTTCTTC,CASSFQGVHHNEQFF
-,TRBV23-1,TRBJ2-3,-,TGCGCCAGCAGGGCGGGACGGGGACCGGGCACAGATACGCAGTATTTT,CASRAGRGPGTDTQYF
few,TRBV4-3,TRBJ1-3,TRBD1,TGCGCCAGCAGCCAGGGGACAGGGGTTGGAAACACCATATATTTT,CASSQGTGVGNTIYF
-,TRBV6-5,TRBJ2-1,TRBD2,TGTGCCAGCAAACCGGGACTAGCGGCTGAGCAGTTCTTC,CASKPGLAAEQFF
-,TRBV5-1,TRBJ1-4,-,TGCGCCAGCAGCTTAGGACAACAGGCCCAAAATGAAAAACTGTTTTTT,CASSLGQQAQNEKLFF
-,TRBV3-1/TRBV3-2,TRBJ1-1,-,TGTGCCAGCAGCCTCAGGGGTTTTCGCACTGAAGCTTTCTTT,CASSLRGFRTEAFF
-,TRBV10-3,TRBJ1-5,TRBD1,TGTGCCATCAGTGAAAATCTGGGACAGGGAGGTCCAAGGGGCAATCAGCCCCAGCATTTT,CAISENLGQGGPRGNQPQHF
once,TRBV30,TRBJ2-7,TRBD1,TGTGCCTGGAGAAGCTTATTACCGGGACAGGGGGTAACGACGCAGTACTTC,CAWRSLLPGQGVTTQYF
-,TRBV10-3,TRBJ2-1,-,TGTGCCGTCCAAACTAGATTTGGTGAGCAGTTCTTC,CAVQTRFGEQFF
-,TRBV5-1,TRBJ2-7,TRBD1,TGCGCCAGCAGCTCCAGACAGGGTGTGAGCGAGCAGTACTTC,CASSSRQGVSEQYF
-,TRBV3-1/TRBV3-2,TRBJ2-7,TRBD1,TGTGCCAGCAGCCCCACCCCCTCTTACGCCGGGACAGGGCTCTACGAGCAGTACTTC,CASSPTPSYAGTGLYEQYF
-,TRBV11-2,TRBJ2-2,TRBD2,TGTGCCAGCAGCTCTCTACTAGCGGGAGGGCGAAACACCGGGGAGCTGTTTTTT,CASSSLLAGGRNTGELFF
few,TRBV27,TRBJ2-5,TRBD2,TGTGCCAGCGGCCCGGGACTAGCGGGAGTGGAGACCCAGTACTTC,CASGPGLAGVETQYF
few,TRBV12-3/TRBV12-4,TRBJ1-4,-,TGTGCCAGCAGTTTAAACGGGCGGGGAAAACTGTTTTTT,CASSLNGRGKLFF
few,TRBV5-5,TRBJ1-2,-,TGTGCCAGCAGCTCGACGGGGAGCTATGGCTACACCTTC,CASSSTGSYGYTF
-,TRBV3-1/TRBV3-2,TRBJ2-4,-,TGTGCCAGCAGCCAAGATTCGTCGGGAGTGGGCAAAAACATTCAGTACTTC,CASSQDSSGVGKNIQYF
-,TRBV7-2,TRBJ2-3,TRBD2,TGTGCCAGCAGCCCCGTTCGGCCTAGCGGGAGGGCCGCAGATACGCAGTATTTT,CASSPVRPSGRAADTQYF
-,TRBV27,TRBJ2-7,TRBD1,TGTGCCAGCAGTTTTACCGGGACAGGGGGCGCCTCCTACGAGCAGTACTTC,CASSFTGTGGASYEQYF
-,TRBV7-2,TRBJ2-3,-,TGTGCCAGCAGCCAACGGACAGCTCCGCAGTATTTT,CASSQRTAPQYF
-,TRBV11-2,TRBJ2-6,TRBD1,TGTGCCAGCACCCGACCGGGACAGGGGAGCTCTGGGGCCAACGTCCTGACTTTC,CASTRPGQGSSGANVLTF
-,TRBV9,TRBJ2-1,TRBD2,TGTGCCAGCAGCCCAACTAGCGGGGGGTGGAATGAGCAGTTCTTC,CASSPTSGGWNEQFF
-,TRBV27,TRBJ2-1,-,TGTGCCAGCAGTGTGGGAGGTAGCTCCTACAATGAGCAGTTCTTC,CASSVGGSSYNEQFF
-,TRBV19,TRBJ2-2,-,TGTGCCAGTACCCGATCGGGACAAACGAACACCGGGGAGCTGTTTTTT,CASTRSGQTNTGELFF
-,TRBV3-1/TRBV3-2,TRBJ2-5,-,TGTGCCAGCAGCCAGGCAGGTAGCCAAGAGACCCAGTACTTC,CASSQAGSQETQYF
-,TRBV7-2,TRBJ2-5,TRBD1,TGTGCCAGCAGCTTCAAAATTGGGACAGGGGGCCTCCAAGAGACCCAGTACTTC,CASSFKIGTGGLQETQYF
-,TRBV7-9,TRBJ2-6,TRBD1,TGTGCCAAGGACAGGGGAGAAGGGGCCAACGTCCTGACTTTC,CAKDRGEGANVLTF
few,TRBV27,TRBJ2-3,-,TGTGCCAGCAGTTTTACACAGGGTTCAGATACGCAGTATTTT,CASSFTQGSDTQYF
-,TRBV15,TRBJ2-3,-,TGTGCCACCAGCAGGGGGACTGGAAGCACAGATACGCAGTATTTT,CATSRGTGSTDTQYF
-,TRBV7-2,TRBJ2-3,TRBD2,TGTGCCAGCAGCCCCGATTCGACTAGCGCCCGTCACCTCTTT,CASSPDSTSARHLF
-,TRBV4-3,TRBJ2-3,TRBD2,TGCGCCAGCAGCCGAAGGACTAGCGGGGACACAGATACGCAGTATTTT,CASSRRTSGDTDTQYF
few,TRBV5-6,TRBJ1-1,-,TGTGCCAGCACCCACAGGGCGAGGAGCACTGAAGCTTTCTTT,CASTHRARSTEAFF
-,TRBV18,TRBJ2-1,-,TGTGCCAGCTCACCACGGGTCGGTACAGACAATGAGCAGTTCTTC,CASSPRVGTDNEQFF
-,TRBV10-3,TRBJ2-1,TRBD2,TGTGCCATCAGTGAGTCGAGCAGCGGGAGGGCCAGCGAGCAGTTCTTC,CAISESSSGRASEQFF
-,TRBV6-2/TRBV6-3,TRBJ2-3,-,TGTGCCAGCAGCCGACTGGATACCATGGGAGATACGCAGTATTTT,CASSRLDTMGDTQYF
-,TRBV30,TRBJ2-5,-,TGTGCCTGGGAGCTTGGAGAGACCCAGTACTTC,CAWELGETQYF
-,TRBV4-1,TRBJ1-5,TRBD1,TGCGCCAGCAGCCACGGCCCAGGGGGACAAAATAATCAGCCCCAGCATTTT,CASSHGPGGQNNQPQHF
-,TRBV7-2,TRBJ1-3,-,TGTGCCAGCAGCGGTCGACTGGCCTCTGGAAACACCATATATTTT,CASSGRLASGNTIYF
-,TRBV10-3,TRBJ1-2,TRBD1,TGTGCCATCAGTGATTACAGGGGAGAGGGCTATGGCTACACCTTC,CAISDYRGEGYGYTF
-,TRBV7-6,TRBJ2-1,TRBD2,TGTGCCAGCAGCTTAACGGAGCGGGGGCCGTCCTACAATGAGCAGTTCTTC,CASSLTERGPSYNEQFF
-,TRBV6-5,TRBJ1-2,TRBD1,TGTGCCAGCAACTCGGGACAGGGGGCGTTTGGCTACACCTTC,CASNSGQGAFGYTF
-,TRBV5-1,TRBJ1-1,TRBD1,TGCGCCAGCAGCCGGGGGACAGTTAGAATGAACACTGAAGCTTTCTTT,CASSRGTVRMNTEAFF
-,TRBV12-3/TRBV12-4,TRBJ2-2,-,TGTGCCAGCAGTTCCCACAGGGCGGGGGAGCTGTTTTTT,CASSSHRAGELFF
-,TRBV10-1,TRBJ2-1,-,TGCGCCAGCAGTGGTCCAGGTGACAATGAGCAGTTCTTC,CASSGPGDNEQFF
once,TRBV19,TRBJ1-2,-,TGTGCCAGTAGCCCCCGAGGAGGGGCTGCCTATGGCTACACCTTC,CASSPRGGAAYGYTF
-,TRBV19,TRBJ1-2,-,TGTGCCAGTAGTATTCCGGGGGGCCATGGCTACACCTTC,CASSIPGGHGYTF